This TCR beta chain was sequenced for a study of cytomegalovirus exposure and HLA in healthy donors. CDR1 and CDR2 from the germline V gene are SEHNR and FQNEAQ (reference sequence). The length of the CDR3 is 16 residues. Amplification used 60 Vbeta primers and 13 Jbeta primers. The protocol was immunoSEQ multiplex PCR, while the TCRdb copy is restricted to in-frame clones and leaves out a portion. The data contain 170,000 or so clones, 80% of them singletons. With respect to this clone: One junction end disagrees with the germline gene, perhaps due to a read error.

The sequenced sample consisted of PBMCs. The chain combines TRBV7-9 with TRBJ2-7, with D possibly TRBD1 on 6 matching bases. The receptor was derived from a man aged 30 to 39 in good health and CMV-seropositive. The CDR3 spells CSSSLIDWTANDEQYF. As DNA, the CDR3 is TGTTCCAGCAGCTTAATAGATTGGACAGCTAACGACGAGCAGTACTTC.